Listed here are 18 T cell receptor beta chains from one sample, sequenced in a study of T cells in Graves' hyperthyroidism and ophthalmopathy (dated 2019 in TCRdb). Library method: multiplex PCR. Sequenced on an Illumina HiSeq 2000. The TCR beta CDR3 regions were amplified from the RNA transcripts. The TCR CDR3 was subjected to a first round of RT-PCR using the HTBI primer set and the Qiagen OneStep RT-PCR kit. TCRdb reanalyzed the raw reads on its own, using fastp at Q25 for trimming and MiXCR for clone calling, and kept in-frame beta chains. Rows are combined by CDR3 protein, so each entry shows the most common genes and DNA. The sample data list roughly 500,000 distinct CDR3 sequences, and around 43% of these were observed just once. In total, the top ten clones hold about 45% of the sample. Sequenced input: peripheral blood or thyroid tissue (not recorded which). The receptors stem from an adult woman with Graves' disease, either hyperthyroidism or ophthalmopathy (not recorded which).

The V and J genes are TRBV20-1 and TRBJ2-5; maybe TRBD2 (5 bases). Germline V gene sequence: CDR1 DFQATT, CDR2 SNEGSKA (reference sequence). CDR3 size: 14 residues. V lost 3 bases and J 5 bases, leaving 16 bases between the germline ends. CDR3 region: CSARAGVFGETQYF. The DNA for the CDR3 is TGCAGTGCTAGGGCGGGTGTTTTCGGGGAGACCCAGTACTTC.

The J gene is TRBJ2-5, the V gene TRBV20-1, with D hard to call. Trimming pared 5 bases from V and 4 bases from J, leaving 14 bases between. The CDR3 contains 13 residues. Germline V CDR1 and CDR2: DFQATT, SNEGSKA (reference sequence). The CDR3 nucleotides read TGCAGTGCTTTCTATGAAGAGCGAGAGACCCAGTACTTC. This gives the protein CSAFYEERETQYF.

The J gene is TRBJ1-2, the V gene TRBV29-1, with D maybe TRBD1 (5 bases). Trimming pared 3 bases from V and 1 base from J, leaving 21 bases between. Germline CDR1 SQVTM, CDR2 ANQGSEA. The CDR3 loop spans 17 amino acids. CDR3 residues: CSVDDWGREYRNYGYTF. Written as DNA, the CDR3 is TGCAGCGTTGATGATTGGGGCAGGGAATATCGTAACTATGGCTACACCTTC.

This clonotype was counted many times. The chain combines TRBV6-6 with TRBJ1-5; D not certain. CDR1 is MNHNY, CDR2 SVGAGI, per germline (reference sequence). The V end was cut by 6 bases, the J end by 0 bases, with 9 bases between. The CDR3 is 14 amino acids. The CDR3, as DNA: TGTGCCAGCAGCTCCAGAGATAGCAATCAGCCCCAGCATTTT. Protein product: CASSSRDSNQPQHF.

In its sample, this clonotype was seen a few times. CDR3 region: CASSLPGRGANVLTF. CDR3 bases: TGTGCCAGCAGCTTGCCTGGTCGCGGGGCCAACGTCCTGACTTTC. The rearrangement uses TRBV5-4 and TRBJ2-6; D ambiguous. Germline CDR1 and CDR2: SGHNT and YYREEE (reference sequence). The V end lost 1 base, the J end lost 4 bases, and 9 bases lay between the germline ends. The CDR3 is made up of 15 amino acids.

The chain recombines TRBV2 with TRBJ1-2; 9 bases are a match to TRBD1. Germline V gives CDR1 SNHLY, CDR2 FYNNEI. After removal of 8 bases from V and 6 bases from J, the junction contained 16 bases not matched to a gene. The length of the CDR3 is 16 residues. CDR3 in DNA: TGTGCCAGCTCACATAGGAGCCCGGGACAGGGTGATGGCTACACCTTC. Its protein product is CASSHRSPGQGDGYTF.

This clonotype is a singleton in its sample. This chain uses TRBV29-1 with TRBJ1-3, with 7 positions matching TRBD1. The CDR3 loop spans 14 amino acids. Germline V gives CDR1 SQVTM, CDR2 ANQGSEA. The CDR3 nucleotides read TGCAGTGCTAGAAGGCCGGGACAGGGAAACACCATATATTTT. It is translated as CSARRPGQGNTIYF.

Worth noting for this clonotype: A much larger clone differs from this one at a single base, so this may be a read error. This rearrangement joins TRBV5-1 to TRBJ2-2, with 8 bases aligning to TRBD2. In germline, CDR1 is SGHRS, CDR2 YFSETQ. The CDR3 contains 14 residues. J was trimmed by 3 bases and V by 10 bases; bases with no gene match: 8. DNA of the CDR3: TGCGCCGGCAAGGCACTAGCGGACACCGGGGAGCTGTTTTTT. Its protein product is CAGKALADTGELFF.

This chain uses TRBV7-3 with TRBJ2-7; D might be TRBD2 (5 bases). This CDR3 is built from 16 residues. V lost 1 base, J lost 4 bases, and 17 bases lay in between. Germline values: CDR1 SGHTA, CDR2 FQGTGA. CDR3 residues: CASSLKPGISEYEQYF. As DNA, the CDR3 is TGTGCCAGCAGCTTAAAGCCGGGAATCTCGGAGTACGAGCAGTACTTC.

The chain combines TRBV10-2 with TRBJ2-7; 7 bases are a match to TRBD2. V was pared by 5 bases and J by 3 bases, with 7 bases of the junction left unmatched. The V gene's germline CDR1 is WSHSY and CDR2 SAAADI. This CDR3 is 14 amino acids long. The CDR3 DNA is TGCGCCAGCAGTAGAGCGGGATGGGGCTACGAGCAGTACTTC. It encodes CASSRAGWGYEQYF.

The chain recombines TRBV9 with TRBJ2-7; the match to TRBD1 covers 9 bases. V lost 3 bases and J lost 1; bases outside the gene matches: 5. Looked up from germline, CDR1 is SGDLS and CDR2 is YYNGEE. CDR3 length equals 15 residues. CDR3 sequence reads: CASSGGQGVSYEQYF. The CDR3 DNA reads TGTGCCAGCAGCGGGGGACAGGGAGTTTCCTACGAGCAGTACTTC. The variable domain in full, completed from reference TRBV9 and TRBJ2-7, reads DSGVTQTPKHLITATGQRVTLRCSPRSGDLSVYWYQQSLDQGLQFLIQYYNGEERAKGNILERFSAQQFPDLHSELNLSSLELGDSALYFCASSGGQGVSYEQYFGPGTRLTVT.

This clonotype has more than one count but fewer than ten. The V call is TRBV20-1, the J call TRBJ2-7, with unresolved D. The length of the CDR3 is 15 residues. Germline values: CDR1 DFQATT, CDR2 SNEGSKA (reference sequence). V was trimmed by 0 bases and J by 5 bases, leaving 17 bases between them. CDR3 protein: CSARDLPGLGDEQYF. The CDR3, as DNA: TGCAGTGCTAGAGATTTGCCAGGCCTTGGGGACGAGCAGTACTTC.

The chain has TRBV12-3 or TRBV12-4 and TRBJ2-5; 10 bases line up with TRBD1. This CDR3 has 14 amino acids. V was clipped by 5 bases and J by 10 bases; unmatched bases: 10. The CDR3 DNA follows: TGTGCCAGCAGTGCCACCGGGACAGGGGAGGTCCAGTACTTC. The encoded protein is CASSATGTGEVQYF.

In DNA, the CDR3 is TGTGCCAGCAGCGTAGGGATGGCCAAAGAGACCCAGTACTTC. This translates into CASSVGMAKETQYF. This chain connects TRBV9 to TRBJ2-5; D is unresolved. V was clipped by 0 bases and J by 3 bases, with 9 bases between them. Germline lookup yields CDR1 SGDLS and CDR2 YYNGEE. CDR3 length: 14 residues. Full variable domain (outside the CDR3, taken from reference TRBV9 and TRBJ2-5): DSGVTQTPKHLITATGQRVTLRCSPRSGDLSVYWYQQSLDQGLQFLIQYYNGEERAKGNILERFSAQQFPDLHSELNLSSLELGDSALYFCASSVGMAKETQYFGPGTRLLVL.

This clonotype was counted ten times or more. The CDR3 DNA sequence: TGTGCCAGCAGCCCCACTCGGACAGGGGGCACCGGGGAGCTGTTTTTT. Translating it yields CASSPTRTGGTGELFF. J is TRBJ2-2 and V is TRBV7-8; 10 bases are shared with TRBD1. This CDR3 contains 16 residues. Germline CDR1 is SGHVS and CDR2 is FQNEAQ. The V gene end was trimmed by 5 bases and the J gene end by 4 bases; junction bases not matched to a gene: 7.

Concerning this clonotype itself: The junction differs from germline at one of its ends, possibly a read error. The CDR3 region is CASSYGQGIPNSPLHF. The CDR3 DNA sequence: TGTGCCAGCAGTTACGGACAGGGGATCCCGAATTCACCCCTCCACTTT. The chain combines TRBV10-3 with TRBJ1-6; 9 nucleotides align to TRBD1. There are 16 residues in the CDR3. Germline loops: CDR1 ENHRY, CDR2 SYGVKD.

V is TRBV20-1 and J is TRBJ2-7, with 11 positions matching TRBD2. The V and J ends lost 3 bases and 7 bases, in that order; junction bases with no gene match: 8. Germline values: CDR1 DFQATT, CDR2 SNEGSKA (reference sequence). The CDR3 loop spans 14 amino acids. The CDR3 nucleotides read TGCAGTGCTAGCGGGACTAGCGGCCCCCGGGAGCAGTACTTC. Residues: CSASGTSGPREQYF.

V usage is TRBV15 and J usage is TRBJ2-6; D gene unclear. The V end was cut by 0 bases, the J end by 1 base, with 4 bases between. The CDR3 spans 15 residues. CDR1 and CDR2 from the germline V gene are LNHNV and YYDKDF (reference sequence). DNA of the CDR3: TGTGCCACCAGCAGAGAAGTGTCTGGGGCCAACGTCCTGACTTTC. It encodes CATSREVSGANVLTF.